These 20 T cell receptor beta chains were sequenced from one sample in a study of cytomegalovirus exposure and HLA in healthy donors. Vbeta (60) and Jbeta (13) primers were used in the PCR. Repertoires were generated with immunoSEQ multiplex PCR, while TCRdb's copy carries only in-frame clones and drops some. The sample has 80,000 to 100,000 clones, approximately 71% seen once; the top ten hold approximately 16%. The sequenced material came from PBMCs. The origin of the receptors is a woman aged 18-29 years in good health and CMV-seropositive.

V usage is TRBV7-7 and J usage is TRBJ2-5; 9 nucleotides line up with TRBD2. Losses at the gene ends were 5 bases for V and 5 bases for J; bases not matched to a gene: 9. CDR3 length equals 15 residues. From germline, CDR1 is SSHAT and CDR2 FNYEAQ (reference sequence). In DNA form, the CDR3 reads TGTGCCAGCAGCCCAGGGACTAGCCTTGGGGAGACCCAGTACTTC. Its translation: CASSPGTSLGETQYF.

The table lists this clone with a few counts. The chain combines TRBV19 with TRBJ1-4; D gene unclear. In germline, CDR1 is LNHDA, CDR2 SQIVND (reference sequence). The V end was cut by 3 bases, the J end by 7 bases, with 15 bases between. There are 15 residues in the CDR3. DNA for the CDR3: TGTGCCAGTAGTATGTTGGAGGGCCAATTTGAAAAACTGTTTTTT. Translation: CASSMLEGQFEKLFF.

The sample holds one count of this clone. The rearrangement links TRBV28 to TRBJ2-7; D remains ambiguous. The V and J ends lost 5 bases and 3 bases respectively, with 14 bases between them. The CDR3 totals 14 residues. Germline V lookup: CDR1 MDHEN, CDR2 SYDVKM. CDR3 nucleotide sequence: TGTGCCAGCAGTCCAACTGACATTTTCTACGAGCAGTACTTC. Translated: CASSPTDIFYEQYF. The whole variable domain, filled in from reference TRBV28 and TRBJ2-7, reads DVKVTQSSRYLVKRTGEKVFLECVQDMDHENMFWYRQDPGLGLRLIYFSYDVKMKEKGDIPEGYSVSREKKERFSLILESASTNQTSMYLCASSPTDIFYEQYFGPGTRLTVT.

The CDR3: CASSQDADSANYGYTF. DNA of the CDR3: TGCGCCAGCAGCCAAGATGCCGACAGCGCTAACTATGGCTACACCTTC. The chain uses TRBV4-3 and TRBJ1-2; TRBD1 might be the D (5 bases). Germline CDR1 reads LGHNA; CDR2 reads YSLEER. The V end lost 0 bases, the J end lost 0 bases, and 11 bases lay between the germline ends. There are 16 residues in the CDR3.

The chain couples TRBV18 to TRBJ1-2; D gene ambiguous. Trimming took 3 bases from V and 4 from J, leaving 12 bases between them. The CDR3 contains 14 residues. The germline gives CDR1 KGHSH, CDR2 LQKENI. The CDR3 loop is CASSPPPNPYGYTF. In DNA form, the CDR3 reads TGTGCCAGCTCACCCCCCCCAAATCCCTATGGCTACACCTTC.

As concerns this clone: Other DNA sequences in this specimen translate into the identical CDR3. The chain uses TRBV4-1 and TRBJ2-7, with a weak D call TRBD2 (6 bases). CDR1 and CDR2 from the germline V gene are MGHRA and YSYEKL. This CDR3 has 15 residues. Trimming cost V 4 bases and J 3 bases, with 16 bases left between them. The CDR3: CASSPTGTRGYEQYF. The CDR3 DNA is TGCGCCAGCAGCCCAACCGGGACTCGAGGCTACGAGCAGTACTTC.

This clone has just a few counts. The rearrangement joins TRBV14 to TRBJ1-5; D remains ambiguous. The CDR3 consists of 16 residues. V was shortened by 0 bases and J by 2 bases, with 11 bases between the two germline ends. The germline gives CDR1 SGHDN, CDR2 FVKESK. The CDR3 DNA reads TGTGCCAGCAGCCAAGAAAGGGAGAGGGGCAATCAGCCCCAGCATTTT. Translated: CASSQERERGNQPQHF.

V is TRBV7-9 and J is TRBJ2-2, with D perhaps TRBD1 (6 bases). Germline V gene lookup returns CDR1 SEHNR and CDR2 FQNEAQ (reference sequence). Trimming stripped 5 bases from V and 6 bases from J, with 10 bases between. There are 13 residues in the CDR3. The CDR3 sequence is CASSRNRAGELFF. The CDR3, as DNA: TGTGCCAGCAGCCGTAACAGGGCCGGGGAGCTGTTTTTT.

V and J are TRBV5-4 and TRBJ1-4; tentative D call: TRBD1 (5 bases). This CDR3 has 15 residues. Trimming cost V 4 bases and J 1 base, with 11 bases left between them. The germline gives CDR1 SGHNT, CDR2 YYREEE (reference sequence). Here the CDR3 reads CASSMGLGTNEKLFF. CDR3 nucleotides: TGTGCCAGCAGCATGGGACTGGGAACTAATGAAAAACTGTTTTTT.

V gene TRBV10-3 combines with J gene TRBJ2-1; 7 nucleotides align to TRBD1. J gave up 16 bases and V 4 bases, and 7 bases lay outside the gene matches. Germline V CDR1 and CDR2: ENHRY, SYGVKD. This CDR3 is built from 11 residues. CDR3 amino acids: CAISGYRGCFF. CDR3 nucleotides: TGTGCCATCAGTGGGTACAGGGGCTGTTTCTTC.

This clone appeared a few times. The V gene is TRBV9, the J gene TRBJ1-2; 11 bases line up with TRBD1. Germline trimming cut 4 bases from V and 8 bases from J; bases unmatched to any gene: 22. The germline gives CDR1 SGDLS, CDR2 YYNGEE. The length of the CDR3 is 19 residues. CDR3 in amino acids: CASSFTSGPRTGGLFGYTF. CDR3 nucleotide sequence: TGTGCCAGCAGCTTCACTTCGGGACCACGGACAGGGGGCCTGTTCGGCTACACCTTC.

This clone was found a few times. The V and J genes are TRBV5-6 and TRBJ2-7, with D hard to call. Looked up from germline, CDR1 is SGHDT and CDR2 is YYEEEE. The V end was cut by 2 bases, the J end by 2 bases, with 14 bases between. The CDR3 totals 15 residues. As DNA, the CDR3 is TGTGCCAGCAGCTTTCGCCAGGCAGGTCCCTACGAGCAGTACTTC. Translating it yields CASSFRQAGPYEQYF.

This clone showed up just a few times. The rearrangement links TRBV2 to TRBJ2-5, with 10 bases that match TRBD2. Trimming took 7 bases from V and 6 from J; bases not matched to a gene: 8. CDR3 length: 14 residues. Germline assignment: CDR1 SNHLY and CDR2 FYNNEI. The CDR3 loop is CASIASGGAKTQYF. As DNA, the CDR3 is TGTGCCAGCATCGCCAGCGGGGGGGCGAAGACCCAGTACTTC. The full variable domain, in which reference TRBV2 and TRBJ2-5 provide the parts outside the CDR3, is EPEVTQTPSHQVTQMGQEVILRCVPISNHLYFYWYRQILGQKVEFLVSFYNNEISEKSEIFDDQFSVERPDGSNFTLKIRSTKLEDSAMYFCASIASGGAKTQYFGPGTRLLVL.

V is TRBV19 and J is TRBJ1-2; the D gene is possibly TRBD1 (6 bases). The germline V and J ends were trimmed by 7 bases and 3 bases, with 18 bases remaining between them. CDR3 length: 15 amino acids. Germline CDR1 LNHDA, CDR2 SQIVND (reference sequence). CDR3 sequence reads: CASTGGGGGDYGYTF. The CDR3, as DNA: TGTGCCAGTACCGGAGGGGGGGGCGGCGACTATGGCTACACCTTC.

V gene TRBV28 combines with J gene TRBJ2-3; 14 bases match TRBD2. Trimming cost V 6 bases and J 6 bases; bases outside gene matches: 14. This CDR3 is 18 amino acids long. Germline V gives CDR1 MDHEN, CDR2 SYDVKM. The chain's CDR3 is CASRVRLAGGPGLDTQYF. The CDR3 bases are TGTGCCAGCAGAGTTAGACTAGCGGGAGGGCCCGGGCTTGATACGCAGTATTTT.

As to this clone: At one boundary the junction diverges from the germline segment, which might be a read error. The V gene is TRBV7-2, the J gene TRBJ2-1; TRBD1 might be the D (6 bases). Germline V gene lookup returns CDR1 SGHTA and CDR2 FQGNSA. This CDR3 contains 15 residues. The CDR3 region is CASSLVRQVYNEQLF. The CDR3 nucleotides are TGTGCCAGCAGCTTAGTCCGACAGGTCTACAATGAGCAGCTCTTC.

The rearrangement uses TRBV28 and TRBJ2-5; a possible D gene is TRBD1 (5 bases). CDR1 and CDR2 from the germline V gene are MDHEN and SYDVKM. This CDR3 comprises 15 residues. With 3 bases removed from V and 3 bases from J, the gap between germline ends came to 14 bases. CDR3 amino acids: CASSFSRVGEETQYF. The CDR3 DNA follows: TGTGCCAGCAGTTTTTCCAGGGTAGGCGAAGAGACCCAGTACTTC.

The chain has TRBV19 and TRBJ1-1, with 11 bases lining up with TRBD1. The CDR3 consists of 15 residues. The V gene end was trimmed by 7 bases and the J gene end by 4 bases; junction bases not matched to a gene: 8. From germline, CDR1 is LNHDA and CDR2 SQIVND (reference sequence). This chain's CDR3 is CASNPGQGARTEAFF. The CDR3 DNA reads TGTGCCAGTAACCCCGGACAGGGGGCGCGCACTGAAGCTTTCTTT.

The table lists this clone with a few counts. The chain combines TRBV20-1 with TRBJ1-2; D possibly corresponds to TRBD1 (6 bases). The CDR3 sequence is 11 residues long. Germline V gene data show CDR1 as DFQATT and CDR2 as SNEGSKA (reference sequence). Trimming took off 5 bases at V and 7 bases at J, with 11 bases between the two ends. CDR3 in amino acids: CSAEGVGGYTF. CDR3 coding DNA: TGCAGTGCTGAGGGGGTGGGTGGCTACACCTTC.

The CDR3 coding sequence is TGTGCCAGCAGCTTAAGGGGAAATACGCAGTATTTT. This codes for CASSLRGNTQYF. This chain joins TRBV5-6 and TRBJ2-3; tentative D call: TRBD1 (5 bases). CDR3 length equals 12 residues. Looked up from germline, CDR1 is SGHDT and CDR2 is YYEEEE. Trimming removed 2 bases from V and 7 bases from J, with 8 bases in between.